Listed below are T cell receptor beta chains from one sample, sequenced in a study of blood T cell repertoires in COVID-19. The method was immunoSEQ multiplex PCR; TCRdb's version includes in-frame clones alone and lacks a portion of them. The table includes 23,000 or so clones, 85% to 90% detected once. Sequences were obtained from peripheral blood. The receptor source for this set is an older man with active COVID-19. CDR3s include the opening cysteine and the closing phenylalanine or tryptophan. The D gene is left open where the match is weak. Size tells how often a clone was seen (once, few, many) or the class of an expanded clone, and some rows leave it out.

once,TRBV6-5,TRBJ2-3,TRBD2,CASSYFAGTSSNTQYF,TGTGCCAGCAGTTACTTCGCCGGGACTAGCTCAAATACGCAGTATTTT
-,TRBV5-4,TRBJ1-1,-,CASSTEMNTEAFF,TGTGCCAGCAGCACCGAGATGAACACTGAAGCTTTCTTT
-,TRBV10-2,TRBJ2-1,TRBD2,CASRDRGGGYNEQFF,TGCGCCAGCAGGGACCGCGGGGGGGGCTACAATGAGCAGTTCTTC
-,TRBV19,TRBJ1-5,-,CASSPYQGSNQPQHF,TGTGCCAGTAGTCCCTACCAGGGGAGCAATCAGCCCCAGCATTTT
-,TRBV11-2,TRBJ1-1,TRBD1,CASSLVGTGGSEAFF,TGTGCCAGCAGCTTAGTCGGGACAGGGGGTTCCGAAGCTTTCTTT
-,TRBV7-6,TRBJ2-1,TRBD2,CASSLVGFLAGEYYNEQFF,TGTGCCAGCAGCTTAGTAGGTTTCCTAGCGGGGGAGTATTACAATGAGCAGTTCTTC
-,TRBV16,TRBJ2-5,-,CASSQSGETQYF,TGTGCCAGCAGCCAATCGGGCGAGACCCAGTACTTC
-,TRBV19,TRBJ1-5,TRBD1,CASGGRDRLYLSNQPQHF,TGTGCCAGTGGGGGCCGGGACAGGTTATATTTGAGCAATCAGCCCCAGCATTTT
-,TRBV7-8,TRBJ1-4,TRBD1,CASSPEPGQLNEKLFF,TGTGCCAGCAGCCCCGAACCGGGACAGCTTAATGAAAAACTGTTTTTT
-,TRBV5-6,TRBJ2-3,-,CASSLGGSTDTQYF,TGTGCCAGCAGCTTGGGAGGCAGTACAGATACGCAGTATTTT
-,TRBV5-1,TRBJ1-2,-,CASSLTGNIYGYTF,TGCGCCAGCAGCTTAACAGGAAACATCTATGGCTACACCTTC
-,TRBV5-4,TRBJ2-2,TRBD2,CASSRTSGIGGELFF,TGTGCCAGCAGCCGGACTAGCGGGATCGGCGGGGAGCTGTTTTTT
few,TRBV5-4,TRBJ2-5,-,CASSSPPLSGVAETQYF,TGTGCCAGCAGCTCCCCCCCCTTATCGGGAGTGGCAGAGACCCAGTACTTC
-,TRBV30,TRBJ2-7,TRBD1,CAYVQDRGSEQYF,TGTGCCTACGTACAGGACAGGGGGAGCGAGCAGTACTTC
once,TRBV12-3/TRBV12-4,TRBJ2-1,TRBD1,CASSPVRQGPQFF,TGTGCCAGCAGCCCCGTCAGACAGGGGCCGCAGTTCTTC
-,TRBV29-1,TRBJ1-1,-,CSVVKTGNTEAFF,TGCAGCGTCGTTAAGACAGGAAACACTGAAGCTTTCTTT
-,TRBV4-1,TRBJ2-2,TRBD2,CASSRTTSGSRGSGGELFF,TGCGCCAGCAGCCGGACGACTAGCGGGAGTCGGGGGTCAGGCGGGGAGCTGTTTTTT
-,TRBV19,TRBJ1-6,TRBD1,CASSRDRNNSPLHF,TGTGCCAGTAGTCGGGACAGGAATAATTCACCCCTCCACTTT
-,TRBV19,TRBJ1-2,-,CACQKGDNYGYTF,TGTGCCTGTCAGAAGGGGGATAACTATGGCTACACCTTC
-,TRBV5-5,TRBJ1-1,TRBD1,CASSLTGDTEAFF,TGTGCCAGCAGCTTGACAGGGGACACTGAAGCTTTCTTT
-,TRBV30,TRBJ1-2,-,CAWTGPRAFNYGYTF,TGTGCCTGGACGGGCCCGAGGGCCTTCAACTATGGCTACACCTTC
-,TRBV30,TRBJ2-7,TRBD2,CAWSPGLAGVEQYF,TGTGCCTGGAGTCCCGGTCTAGCGGGAGTCGAGCAGTACTTC
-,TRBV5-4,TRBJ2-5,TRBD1,CASSQGQGIQETQYF,TGTGCCAGCAGCCAGGGACAGGGTATCCAAGAGACCCAGTACTTC
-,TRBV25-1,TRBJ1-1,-,CASSPRGDTEAFF,TGTGCCAGCAGTCCCAGGGGAGACACTGAAGCTTTCTTT
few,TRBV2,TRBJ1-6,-,CASSAGSNSPLHF,TGTGCCAGCAGCGCAGGGTCGAATTCACCCCTCCACTTT
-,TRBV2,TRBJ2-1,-,CASMLSGAANEQFF,TGTGCCAGCATGCTCTCGGGAGCTGCGAATGAGCAGTTCTTC
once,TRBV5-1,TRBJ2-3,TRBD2,CASSPWTSATDTQYF,TGCGCCAGCAGCCCCTGGACTAGCGCCACAGATACGCAGTATTTT
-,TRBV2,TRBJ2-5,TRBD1,CASSPDRGYQETQYF,TGTGCCAGCAGTCCGGACAGGGGGTACCAAGAGACCCAGTACTTC
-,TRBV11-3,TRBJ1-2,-,CASSLNYGYTF,TGTGCCAGCAGTCTCAACTATGGCTACACCTTC
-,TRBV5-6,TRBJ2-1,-,CASSFTNYNEQFF,TGTGCCAGCAGCTTTACAAACTACAATGAGCAGTTCTTC
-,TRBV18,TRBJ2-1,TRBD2,CASSAQRGYNEQFF,TGTGCCAGCTCAGCCCAGCGGGGATACAATGAGCAGTTCTTC